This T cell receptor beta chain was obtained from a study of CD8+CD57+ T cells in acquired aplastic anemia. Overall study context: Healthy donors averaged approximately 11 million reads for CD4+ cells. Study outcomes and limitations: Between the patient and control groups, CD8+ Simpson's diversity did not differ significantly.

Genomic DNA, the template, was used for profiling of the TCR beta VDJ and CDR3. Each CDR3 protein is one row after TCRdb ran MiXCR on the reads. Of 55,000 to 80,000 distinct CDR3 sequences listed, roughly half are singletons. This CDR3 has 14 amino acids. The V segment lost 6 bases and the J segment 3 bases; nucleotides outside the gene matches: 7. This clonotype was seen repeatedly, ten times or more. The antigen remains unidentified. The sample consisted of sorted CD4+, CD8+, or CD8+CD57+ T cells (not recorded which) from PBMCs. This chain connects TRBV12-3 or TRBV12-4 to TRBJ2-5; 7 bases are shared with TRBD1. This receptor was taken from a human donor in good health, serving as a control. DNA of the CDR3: TGTGCCAGCAGAACACAGGGGTTCGAAGAGACCCAGTACTTC. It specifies CASRTQGFEETQYF.